The rows below give T cell receptor beta chains drawn from one sample of a study of Graves' ophthalmopathy and Graves' hyperthyroidism. MiXCR, applied by TCRdb to the multiplex PCR reads, yields one record per CDR3 protein. Among hundreds of thousands of distinct CDR3 sequences listed, 35% to 50% were seen once. The specimen sequenced was peripheral blood. These receptor sequences come from an adult man with Graves' ophthalmopathy. Each CDR3 is given with its conserved first and last residue. A D gene is named only where the DNA matches it firmly. The size of a clone is reported for some rows only, either as once, few or many, or as a class for expanded clones.

d_gene: TRBD1
abundance: many
v_gene: TRBV11-2
j_gene: TRBJ1-2
CDR3aa: CASSLDRDSGYTF
CDR3nt: TGTGCCAGCAGCTTAGACCGGGACAGTGGCTACACCTTC

d_gene: TRBD1
abundance: once
v_gene: TRBV10-3
j_gene: TRBJ2-2
CDR3aa: CAISESDRGLGELFF
CDR3nt: TGTGCCATCAGTGAGTCGGACAGGGGGCTCGGTGAGCTGTTTTTT

d_gene: NA
abundance: NA
v_gene: TRBV4-3
j_gene: TRBJ1-6
CDR3aa: CASRWAGSPLHF
CDR3nt: TGCGCCAGCAGGTGGGCCGGGTCACCCCTCCACTTT

d_gene: TRBD2
abundance: NA
v_gene: TRBV7-2
j_gene: TRBJ2-1
CDR3aa: CASSQRSGGPYNEQFF
CDR3nt: TGTGCCAGCAGCCAACGCTCGGGGGGGCCCTACAATGAGCAGTTCTTC

d_gene: NA
abundance: many
v_gene: TRBV27
j_gene: TRBJ1-2
CDR3aa: CASSDRTNYGYTF
CDR3nt: TGTGCCAGCAGTGACAGGACCAACTATGGCTACACCTTC

d_gene: TRBD1
abundance: many
v_gene: TRBV19
j_gene: TRBJ1-3
CDR3aa: CASSRTGAGNTIYF
CDR3nt: TGTGCCAGCAGCCGGACAGGGGCTGGAAACACCATATATTTT

d_gene: NA
abundance: NA
v_gene: TRBV2
j_gene: TRBJ2-3
CDR3aa: CASSIRRQVQDTQYF
CDR3nt: TGTGCCAGCAGCATAAGAAGACAGGTTCAAGATACGCAGTATTTT

d_gene: NA
abundance: NA
v_gene: TRBV29-1
j_gene: TRBJ2-5
CDR3aa: CSVGSEGSTQYF
CDR3nt: TGCAGCGTTGGCAGTGAGGGGTCGACCCAGTACTTC

d_gene: NA
abundance: many
v_gene: TRBV15
j_gene: TRBJ2-5
CDR3aa: CATSPDLRGETQYF
CDR3nt: TGTGCCACCAGTCCCGACTTGCGCGGAGAGACCCAGTACTTC

d_gene: TRBD1
abundance: once
v_gene: TRBV25-1
j_gene: TRBJ2-7
CDR3aa: CASSQGTGGFSYEQYF
CDR3nt: TGCGCCAGCAGCCAGGGGACAGGGGGTTTCTCCTACGAGCAGTACTTC

d_gene: NA
abundance: few
v_gene: TRBV4-1
j_gene: TRBJ1-1
CDR3aa: CASSPQQTMNTEAFF
CDR3nt: TGCGCCAGCAGCCCCCAGCAGACAATGAACACTGAAGCTTTCTTT

d_gene: NA
abundance: few
v_gene: TRBV6-1
j_gene: TRBJ2-6
CDR3aa: CASSEISGANVLTF
CDR3nt: TGTGCCAGCAGTGAGATCTCTGGGGCCAACGTCCTGACTTTC

d_gene: NA
abundance: many
v_gene: TRBV2
j_gene: TRBJ2-5
CDR3aa: CASSDYYGTQYF
CDR3nt: TGTGCCAGCAGTGACTATTACGGGACCCAGTACTTC

d_gene: NA
abundance: many
v_gene: TRBV19
j_gene: TRBJ1-5
CDR3aa: CASSRGWGSGQPQHF
CDR3nt: TGTGCCAGTAGTCGGGGATGGGGGTCCGGGCAGCCCCAGCATTTT

d_gene: NA
abundance: NA
v_gene: TRBV7-2
j_gene: TRBJ1-5
CDR3aa: CAWTQGLEQPQHF
CDR3nt: TGTGCCTGGACGCAGGGCCTGGAACAGCCCCAGCATTTT

d_gene: TRBD2
abundance: NA
v_gene: TRBV7-9
j_gene: TRBJ2-1
CDR3aa: CASSLRLAGYNEQFF
CDR3nt: TGTGCCAGCAGCTTAAGACTAGCTGGGTACAATGAGCAGTTCTTC

d_gene: NA
abundance: NA
v_gene: TRBV7-2
j_gene: TRBJ2-7
CDR3aa: CASSLATDIYEQCF
CDR3nt: TGTGCCAGCAGCTTAGCTACAGATATCTACGAGCAGTGCTTC

d_gene: NA
abundance: few
v_gene: TRBV14
j_gene: TRBJ2-7
CDR3aa: CASSHGMSALYEQYF
CDR3nt: TGTGCCAGCAGCCACGGGATGTCGGCATTGTACGAGCAGTACTTC

d_gene: TRBD1
abundance: many
v_gene: TRBV5-1
j_gene: TRBJ1-2
CDR3aa: CASSSTGGANYGYTF
CDR3nt: TGCGCCAGCAGCTCGACAGGGGGCGCGAACTATGGCTACACCTTC

d_gene: NA
abundance: many
v_gene: TRBV5-6
j_gene: TRBJ1-4
CDR3aa: CASSQGEAEKLFF
CDR3nt: TGTGCCAGCAGTCAAGGGGAGGCTGAAAAACTGTTTTTT

d_gene: TRBD1
abundance: few
v_gene: TRBV5-1
j_gene: TRBJ1-1
CDR3aa: CASSPGTGGWTEAFF
CDR3nt: TGCGCCAGCAGCCCAGGGACAGGAGGGTGGACTGAAGCTTTCTTT

d_gene: TRBD1
abundance: NA
v_gene: TRBV10-3
j_gene: TRBJ2-7
CDR3aa: CASSRGQEYTYEQYF
CDR3nt: TGTGCCAGCAGCCGTGGACAGGAATACACCTACGAGCAGTACTTC